This T cell receptor (beta chain) is from a study of blood T cell repertoires in COVID-19. As for the study in general: T cells, B-cell-depleted T cells, or PBMCs provided the cDNA or gDNA that served as material.

TCRdb keeps only in-frame clones here, not all; method: immunoSEQ multiplex PCR. The sample includes over 100,000 clones, just under 85% of them seen just once. This clone was detected a few times. The germline gives CDR1 SEHNR, CDR2 FQNEAQ (reference sequence). V gave up 5 bases and J gave up 2 bases; unmatched junction bases: 3. The CDR3 has 16 residues. This clonotype was obtained from a man aged 35 to 55 with active or convalescent COVID-19. V usage is TRBV7-9 and J usage is TRBJ2-5; 15 bases are shared with TRBD2. Material for sequencing was peripheral blood. CDR3 sequence (DNA): TGTGCCAGCAGCATCGGGACTAGCGGGGGGCAAGAGACCCAGTACTTC. Amino acid sequence: CASSIGTSGGQETQYF.